This paragraph covers one TCR beta chain sequence. Antigen specificity is unknown. Trimming took 4 bases from V and 0 from J, leaving 20 bases between them. The CDR3 loop spans 18 amino acids. CDR1 and CDR2 (germline): SGDLS, YYNGEE. The assay ran at deep level. This table comes from immunoSEQ multiplex PCR, and its TCRdb copy is limited to in-frame clones, with some not included. The table records 500,000 to 650,000 clones, roughly 72% of them present only once. Genomic DNA for unsorted samples, which was extracted with the QIAamp DNA Blood Mini kit, came from some 100 million PBMCs. The entry originates in a study of shared clonotypes between healthy human individuals. Study-wide results and limits: Enrolling few donors narrowed the genetic and exposure-history diversity that was represented.

The sequence came from a woman in her 40s in good health. Some clones in this sample may be carry-over from other donors' samples. Material for sequencing was PBMCs. V and J are TRBV9 and TRBJ1-3, with D possibly TRBD1 on 5 matching bases. CDR3 bases: TGTGCCAGCAGCCTAACAGGAACCACCCCAATCTCTGGAAACACCATATATTTT. It encodes CASSLTGTTPISGNTIYF.